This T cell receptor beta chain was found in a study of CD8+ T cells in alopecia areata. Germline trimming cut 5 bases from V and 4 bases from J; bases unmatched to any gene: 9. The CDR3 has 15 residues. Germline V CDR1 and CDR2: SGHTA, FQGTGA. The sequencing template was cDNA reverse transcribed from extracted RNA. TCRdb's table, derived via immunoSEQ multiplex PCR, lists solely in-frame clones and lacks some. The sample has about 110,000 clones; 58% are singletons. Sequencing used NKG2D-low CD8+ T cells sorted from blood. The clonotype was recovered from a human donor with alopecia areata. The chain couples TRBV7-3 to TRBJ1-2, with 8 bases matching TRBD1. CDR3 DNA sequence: TGTGCCAGCAGCCTTGACAGGGGAATGTTCTATGGCTACACCTTC. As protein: CASSLDRGMFYGYTF.